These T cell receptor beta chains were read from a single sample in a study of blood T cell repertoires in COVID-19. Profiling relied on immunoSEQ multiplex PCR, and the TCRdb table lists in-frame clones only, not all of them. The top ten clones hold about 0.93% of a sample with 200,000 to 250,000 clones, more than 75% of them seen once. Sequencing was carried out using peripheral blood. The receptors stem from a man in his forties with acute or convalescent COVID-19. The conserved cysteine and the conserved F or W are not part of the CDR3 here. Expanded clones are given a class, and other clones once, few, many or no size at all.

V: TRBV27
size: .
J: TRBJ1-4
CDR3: ASSPFSGRGDEKLF

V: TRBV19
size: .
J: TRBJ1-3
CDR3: AAKQGSGNTIY

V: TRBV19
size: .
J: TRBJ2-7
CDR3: ASKDRAYEQY

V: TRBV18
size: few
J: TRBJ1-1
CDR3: ASSPSQIFGTGEEAF

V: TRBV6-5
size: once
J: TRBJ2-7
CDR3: ASRVWDRDEQY

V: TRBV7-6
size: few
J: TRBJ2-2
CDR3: ASRPGNDNTGELF

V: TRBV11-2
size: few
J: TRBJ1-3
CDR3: ASTGQFSGNTIY

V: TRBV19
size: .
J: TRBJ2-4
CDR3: ASTPSRQPKNDNIQY

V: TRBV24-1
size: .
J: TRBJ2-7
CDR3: ATSDSGGYEQY

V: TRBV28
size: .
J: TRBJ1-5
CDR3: ASSTGSAGQPQH

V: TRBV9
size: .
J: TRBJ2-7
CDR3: ASSAWDSSYEQY

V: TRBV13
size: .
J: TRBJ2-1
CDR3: ASSRPEFSGSYNEQF

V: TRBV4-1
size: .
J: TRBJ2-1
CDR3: ASSQEGSSYNEQF

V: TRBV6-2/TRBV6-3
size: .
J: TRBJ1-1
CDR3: ASSQRPYVEAF

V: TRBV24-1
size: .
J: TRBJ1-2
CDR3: ATSESGQGDGYT

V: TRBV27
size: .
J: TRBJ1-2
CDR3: ASSPKTGGNYGYT

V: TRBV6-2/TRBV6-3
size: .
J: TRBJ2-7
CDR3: ASSSTRGGTYEQY

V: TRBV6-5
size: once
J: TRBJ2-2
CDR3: ASSSGGRELF

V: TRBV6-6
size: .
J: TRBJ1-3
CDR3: AIREVNENTIY

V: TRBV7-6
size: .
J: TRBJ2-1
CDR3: ASSLRLAGGPIYNEQF

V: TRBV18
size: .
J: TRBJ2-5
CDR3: ASSPPSQGETQY

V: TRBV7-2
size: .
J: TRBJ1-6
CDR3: ASSLVRTDSPLH

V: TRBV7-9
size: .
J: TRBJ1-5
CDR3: ASSLGTGNSNQPQH

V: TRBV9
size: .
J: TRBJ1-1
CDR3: ASSAGTGDTNTEAF

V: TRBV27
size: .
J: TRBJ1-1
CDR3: ASSLSAVGQGGKAF

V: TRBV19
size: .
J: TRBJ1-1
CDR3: ASTEGTVMNTEAF

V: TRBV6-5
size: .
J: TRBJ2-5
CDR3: ASSAGGGETQY

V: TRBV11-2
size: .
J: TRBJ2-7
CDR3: ASSLASRGDGSRGYEQY

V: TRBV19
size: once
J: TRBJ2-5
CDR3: ASSIYRQETQY

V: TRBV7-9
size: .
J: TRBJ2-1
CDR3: ASSLGFPSSYNEQF

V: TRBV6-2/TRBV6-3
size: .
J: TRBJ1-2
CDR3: ASSFQSGLGYT

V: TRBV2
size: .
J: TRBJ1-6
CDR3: ASIQPGQGYNSPLH

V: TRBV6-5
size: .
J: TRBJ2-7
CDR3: ASSRSNSGSHEQY

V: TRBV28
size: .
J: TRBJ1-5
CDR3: ASRALGGMMPQH

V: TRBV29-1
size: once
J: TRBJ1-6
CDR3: SVDHGRGRSPLH

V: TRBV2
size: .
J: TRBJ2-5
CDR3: ASSGAARVGETQY

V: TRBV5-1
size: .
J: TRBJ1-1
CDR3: ASSSLDRGNTEAF

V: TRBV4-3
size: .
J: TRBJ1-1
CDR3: ASSQEGAPNTEAF

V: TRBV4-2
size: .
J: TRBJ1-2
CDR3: ASSQTTIPRDRVGGYT

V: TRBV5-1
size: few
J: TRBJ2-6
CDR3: ASSSPRFPPQGTTYSGANVLT

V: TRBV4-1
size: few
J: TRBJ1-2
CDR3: ASSQDPQGTGLYGYT

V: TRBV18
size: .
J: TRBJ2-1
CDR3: ASSPRSRDLNKQF

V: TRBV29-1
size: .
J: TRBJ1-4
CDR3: SVEDWGVGGEKLF

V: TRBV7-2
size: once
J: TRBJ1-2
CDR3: ASSSRGGYGYT

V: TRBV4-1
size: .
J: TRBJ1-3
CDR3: ASSQEKRSGNTIY

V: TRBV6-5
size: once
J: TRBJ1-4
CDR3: ASRAGTGGEKLF